This paragraph covers one T cell receptor beta chain sequence. As yet, its antigen is unknown. The data were produced by immunoSEQ multiplex PCR, yet TCRdb's version contains in-frame clones alone and is incomplete. Here the sample spans under 650,000 clones, roughly 95% being singletons. This sample was taken from a study of shared clonotypes between healthy human individuals. Germline CDR1 MNHNY, CDR2 SVGAGI (reference sequence). The V and J ends lost 0 bases and 7 bases respectively, with 12 bases between them. The CDR3 is 14 amino acids. Study-level points and caveats: Despite large depth, sorted-subset datasets appeared incompletely sequenced.

Sample: naive CD4+ T cells sorted from blood. Noted subset: CD45RA+ positively selected. The chain combines TRBV6-6 with TRBJ1-2; D is perhaps TRBD1 (5 bases). The source of this sequence is a woman in her twenties or thirties in good health. CDR3 protein: CASSYSSGRGGYTF. The CDR3 region has the DNA TGTGCCAGCAGTTACTCGTCAGGGAGAGGTGGCTACACCTTC.